This TCR beta chain was captured by sequencing in a study of T-cell memory formation after mild COVID-19. Study results and limitations: In pre-infection memory, a portion of responding clones appeared, which suggested that cross-reactive memory joined. Clones contracting across day 15 to 85 had a balanced CD4/CD8 profile; later expanding clones leaned CD4+.

After 5'RACE with constant-segment primers, TCR alpha and TCR beta cDNA libraries carrying sample barcodes and UMIs were obtained. TCRdb re-derived calls from the 5' RACE reads in MiXCR, one entry per CDR3 protein. The sample holds approximately 440,000 distinct CDR3 sequences, around 20% seen once. Comment on this clonotype: Its antigen remains unknown.

The sequence was obtained from an adult woman who had mild COVID-19 (a few samples of this study predate the infection). Cell type and time point are not known. Sequenced: PBMCs or a T cell subset sorted from them (not recorded which).

CDR3 amino acids: CASSLNPPNSPLHF. The CDR3 DNA reads TGCGCCAGCAGCTTAAACCCCCCAAATTCACCCCTCCACTTT. The chain uses TRBV5-1 and TRBJ1-6; D is undetermined. The CDR3 totals 14 residues. The germline CDR1 and CDR2 sequences are SGHRS and YFSETQ. Trimming cost V 2 bases and J 7 bases, with 10 bases left between them.